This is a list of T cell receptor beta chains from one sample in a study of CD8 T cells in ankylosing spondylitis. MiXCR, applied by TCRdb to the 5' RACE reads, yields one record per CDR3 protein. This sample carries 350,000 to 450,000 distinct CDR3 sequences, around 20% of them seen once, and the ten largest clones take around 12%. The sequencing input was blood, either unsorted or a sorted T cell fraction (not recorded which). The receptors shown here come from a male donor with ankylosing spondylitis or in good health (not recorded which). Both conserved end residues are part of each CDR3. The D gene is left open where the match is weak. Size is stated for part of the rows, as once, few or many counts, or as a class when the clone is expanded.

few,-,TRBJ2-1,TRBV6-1,CASIPSVSYNEQFF,TGTGCCAGCATTCCGAGCGTCTCCTACAATGAGCAGTTCTTC
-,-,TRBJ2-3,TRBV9,CASSAGGEYPDTQYF,TGTGCCAGCTCGGCGGGCGGGGAGTACCCAGATACGCAGTATTTT
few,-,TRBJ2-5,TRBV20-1,CSASHPDGTETQYF,TGCAGTGCTTCACACCCGGACGGTACGGAGACCCAGTACTTC
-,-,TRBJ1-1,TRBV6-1,CASSHGTVEAFF,TGTGCCAGCAGCCACGGGACCGTCGAAGCTTTCTTT
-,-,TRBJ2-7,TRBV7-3,CASSLPGSVKQYF,TGTGCCAGCAGCTTACCAGGATCAGTTAAGCAGTACTTC
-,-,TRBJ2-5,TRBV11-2,CASSLMGVGGQETQYF,TGTGCCAGCAGCCTGATGGGTGTCGGGGGTCAAGAGACCCAGTACTTC
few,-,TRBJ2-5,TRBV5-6,CASSLKFGQETQYF,TGTGCCAGCAGCTTGAAGTTCGGCCAAGAGACCCAGTACTTC
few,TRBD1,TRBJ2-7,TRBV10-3,CAITGGLGEQYF,TGTGCCATCACAGGGGGCTTGGGGGAGCAGTACTTC
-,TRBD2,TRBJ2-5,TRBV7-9,CASSAPLAGGRETQYF,TGTGCCAGCAGCGCACCGCTAGCGGGGGGACGAGAGACCCAGTACTTC
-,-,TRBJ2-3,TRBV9,CASSGTGSTDTQYF,TGTGCCAGCTCAGGGACGGGGAGCACAGATACGCAGTATTTT
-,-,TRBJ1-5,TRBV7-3,CASWPGLDSNQPQHF,TGTGCCAGCTGGCCGGGACTAGATAGCAATCAGCCCCAGCATTTT
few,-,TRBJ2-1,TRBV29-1,CSGSRGPYYNEQFF,TGCAGCGGGTCCAGGGGTCCCTACTACAATGAGCAGTTCTTC
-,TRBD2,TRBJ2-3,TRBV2,CASSVLAGGLITDTQYF,TGTGCCAGCAGTGTCCTAGCGGGGGGGCTCATCACAGATACGCAGTATTTT
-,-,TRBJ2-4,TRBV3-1,CASSQVMGLVLGAIQYF,TGTGCCAGCAGCCAAGTTATGGGACTTGTGCTTGGGGCCATTCAGTACTTC
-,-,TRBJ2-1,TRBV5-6,CASSLRQPVEQFF,TGTGCCAGCAGCTTGCGACAGCCGGTGGAGCAGTTCTTC
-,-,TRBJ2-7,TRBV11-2,CASSLSSGSYEQYF,TGTGCCAGCAGCTTAAGTTCCGGGTCCTACGAGCAGTACTTC
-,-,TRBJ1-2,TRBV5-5,CASRPQGGDYGYTF,TGTGCCAGCAGACCACAGGGTGGGGACTATGGCTACACCTTC
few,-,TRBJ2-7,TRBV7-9,CASSETDMKPYEQYF,TGTGCCAGCAGCGAAACCGATATGAAACCCTACGAGCAGTACTTC
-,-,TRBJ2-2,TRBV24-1,CATSDLAGNTGELFF,TGTGCCACCAGTGATTTGGCGGGAAACACCGGGGAGCTGTTTTTT
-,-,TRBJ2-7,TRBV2,CATTPPPGPNYEQYF,TGTGCCACCACGCCCCCACCGGGACCTAACTACGAGCAGTACTTC
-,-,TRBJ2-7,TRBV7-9,CASTIGGIGQYF,TGTGCCAGCACCATAGGGGGGATTGGGCAGTACTTC
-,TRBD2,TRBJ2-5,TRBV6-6,CASSYPSGGTNWGETQYF,TGTGCCAGCAGTTACCCTAGCGGGGGGACCAACTGGGGAGAGACCCAGTACTTC
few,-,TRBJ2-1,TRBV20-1,CSARRLQSSYNEQFF,TGCAGTGCCCGGAGACTCCAGAGCTCCTACAATGAGCAGTTCTTC
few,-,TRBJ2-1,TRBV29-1,CSVPGQEGRYNEQFF,TGCAGCGTACCCGGACAGGAGGGACGGTACAATGAGCAGTTCTTC
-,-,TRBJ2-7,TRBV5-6,CASSFFGGYEQYF,TGTGCCAGCAGCTTTTTTGGTGGCTACGAGCAGTACTTC
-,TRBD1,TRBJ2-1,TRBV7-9,CASSRQGGEYNEQFF,TGTGCCAGCAGCAGACAGGGGGGGGAGTACAATGAGCAGTTCTTC
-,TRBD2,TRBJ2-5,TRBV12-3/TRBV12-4,CASRGLAGGKETQYF,TGTGCCAGCAGGGGACTAGCGGGGGGGAAAGAGACCCAGTACTTC
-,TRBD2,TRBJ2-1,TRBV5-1,CASSPGLAAGSEQFF,TGCGCCAGCAGCCCGGGACTAGCGGCGGGGTCAGAGCAGTTCTTC